Below, 10 T cell receptor beta chains from the same sample are listed, as sequenced in a study of blood T cell repertoires in COVID-19. Some clones are missing from TCRdb's copy, which holds only in-frame ones; the method was immunoSEQ multiplex PCR. The repertoire holds approximately 90,000 clones, 75% to 85% seen once, with about 24% in the top ten. Sequencing was performed on peripheral blood. The receptors were gathered from a human donor in a cohort sampled during active COVID-19.

The chain employs TRBV24-1 and TRBJ2-1; 7 bases are shared with TRBD1. Germline V gene lookup returns CDR1 KGHDR and CDR2 SFDVKD. The CDR3 runs 16 residues. The V segment lost 0 bases and the J segment 3 bases; nucleotides outside the gene matches: 4. CDR3 nucleotides: TGTGCCACCAGTGATTTGCAGGGGGACAACTACAATGAGCAGTTCTTC. Its protein is CATSDLQGDNYNEQFF.

The chain has TRBV7-9 and TRBJ1-3; D is undetermined. Trimming pared 5 bases from V and 2 bases from J, leaving 13 bases between. The CDR3 loop spans 15 amino acids. The germline CDR1 and CDR2 sequences are SEHNR and FQNEAQ (reference sequence). The CDR3 spells CASSKKTAAGNTIYF. The CDR3 bases are TGTGCCAGCAGCAAAAAGACTGCCGCTGGAAACACCATATATTTT.

This chain uses TRBV10-3 with TRBJ2-3; 7 positions match TRBD2. CDR1 is ENHRY, CDR2 SYGVKD, per germline. The CDR3 spans 15 residues. J gave up 8 bases and V 2 bases, and 10 bases lay outside the gene matches. CDR3 nucleotides: TGTGCCATCAGTGAGCGGGAGGTCTTCCAGGGTACGCAGTATTTT. It yields the protein CAISEREVFQGTQYF.

This clone was picked up a small number of times. The junction and the germline gene differ at one end; a read error may be behind it. The J gene is TRBJ2-5, the V gene TRBV7-9; D might be TRBD1 (6 bases). CDR1 is SEHNR and CDR2 is FQNEAQ in the germline V gene (reference sequence). The CDR3 covers 16 residues. CDR3 in amino acids: CASTRPRGTGTVIIDF. CDR3 coding DNA: TGTGCCAGCACCAGACCGAGGGGGACGGGGACGGTTATAATTGACTTC.

This clone was detected a few times. The chain joins TRBV29-1 to TRBJ2-5; no clear D gene. V dropped 4 bases and J dropped 5 bases, with 11 bases sitting between them. The CDR3 sequence is 12 residues long. Germline CDR1 and CDR2: SQVTM and ANQGSEA. The DNA of the CDR3 is TGCAGCGTTGTCCCCTCGTTGGAGACCCAGTACTTC. Its translation is CSVVPSLETQYF. The full variable domain, its missing parts supplied by reference TRBV29-1 and TRBJ2-5, is SAVISQKPSRDICQRGTSLTIQCQVDSQVTMMFWYRQQPGQSLTLIATANQGSEATYESGFVIDKFPISRPNLTFSTLTVSNMSPEDSSIYLCSVVPSLETQYFGPGTRLLVL.

This chain links TRBV21-1 with TRBJ1-4; the tabulated D call, TRBD1, remains unverified against the DNA. TRBV21-1 is assigned pseudogene status. The CDR3 consists of 16 residues. This CDR3 reads CASALHRGATNEKLFF. In DNA, the CDR3 is TGTGCCAGCGCGCTACACAGGGGTGCAACTAATGAAAAACTGTTTTTT.

As DNA, the CDR3 is TGTGCCAGCAGTGAAGGTAGTCCTTATGGCTACACCTTC. Protein sequence: CASSEGSPYGYTF. The V gene is TRBV2, the J gene TRBJ1-2, with no clear D. Trimming took off 1 base at V and 5 bases at J, with 8 bases between the two ends. The CDR3 covers 13 residues. From germline, CDR1 is SNHLY and CDR2 FYNNEI.

The J gene is TRBJ2-1, the V gene TRBV11-3; D not resolved. The germline CDR1 and CDR2 sequences are SGHNT and YENEEA. The CDR3 runs to 13 residues. The V and J ends lost 0 bases and 7 bases respectively, with 7 bases between them. CDR3 DNA: TGTGCCAGCAGCTTAGATGTTATGAATGAGCAGTTCTTC. It codes for CASSLDVMNEQFF. The full variable domain, with the rest looked up from reference TRBV11-3 and TRBJ2-1, is EAGVVQSPRYKIIEKKQPVAFWCNPISGHNTLYWYLQNLGQGPELLIRYENEEAVDDSQLPKDRFSAERLKGVDSTLKIQPAELGDSAVYLCASSLDVMNEQFFGPGTRLTVL.

This chain connects TRBV10-1 to TRBJ2-1; D remains unclear. Germline CDR1 reads WNHNN; CDR2 reads SYGVQD (reference sequence). Trimming removed 9 bases at V and 0 bases at J, with 12 bases between. This CDR3 region has 14 residues. The CDR3 is CASSSTSSYNEQFF. DNA of the CDR3: TGCGCCAGTAGTAGCACGAGCTCCTACAATGAGCAGTTCTTC.

This clone has just one count. This chain links TRBV7-6 with TRBJ2-5, with TRBD2 identical over 8 bases. This CDR3 is 13 amino acids long. After removal of 1 base from V and 5 bases from J, the junction contained 0 bases not matched to a gene. Germline loops: CDR1 SGHVS, CDR2 FNYEAQ. CDR3: CASSLGLAETQYF. The CDR3 DNA is TGTGCCAGCAGCTTAGGACTAGCGGAGACCCAGTACTTC.